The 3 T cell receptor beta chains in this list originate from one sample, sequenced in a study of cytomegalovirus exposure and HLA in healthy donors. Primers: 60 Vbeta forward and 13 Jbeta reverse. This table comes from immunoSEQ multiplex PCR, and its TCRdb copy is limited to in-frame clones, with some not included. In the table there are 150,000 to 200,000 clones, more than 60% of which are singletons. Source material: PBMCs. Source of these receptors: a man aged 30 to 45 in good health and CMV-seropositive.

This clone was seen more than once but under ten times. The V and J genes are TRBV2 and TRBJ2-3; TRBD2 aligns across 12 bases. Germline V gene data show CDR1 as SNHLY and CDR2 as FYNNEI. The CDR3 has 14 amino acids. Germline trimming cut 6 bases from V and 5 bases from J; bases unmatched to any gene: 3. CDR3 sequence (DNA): TGTGCCAGCAGGGGGGGACTAGCGGGAGATACGCAGTATTTT. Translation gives CASRGGLAGDTQYF. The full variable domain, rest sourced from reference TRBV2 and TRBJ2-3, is EPEVTQTPSHQVTQMGQEVILRCVPISNHLYFYWYRQILGQKVEFLVSFYNNEISEKSEIFDDQFSVERPDGSNFTLKIRSTKLEDSAMYFCASRGGLAGDTQYFGPGTRLTVL.

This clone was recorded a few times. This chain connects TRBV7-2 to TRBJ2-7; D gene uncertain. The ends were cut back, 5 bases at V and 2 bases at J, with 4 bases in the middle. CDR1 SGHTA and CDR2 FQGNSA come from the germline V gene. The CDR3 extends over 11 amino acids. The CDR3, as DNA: TGTGCCAGCAGCAACACCTACGAGCAGTACTTC. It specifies CASSNTYEQYF.

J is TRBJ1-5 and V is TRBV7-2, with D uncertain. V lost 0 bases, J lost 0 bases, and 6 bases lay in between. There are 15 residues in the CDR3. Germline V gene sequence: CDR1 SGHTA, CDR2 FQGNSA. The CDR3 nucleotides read TGTGCCAGCAGCTTAGCGCGAAATAGCAATCAGCCCCAGCATTTT. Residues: CASSLARNSNQPQHF.